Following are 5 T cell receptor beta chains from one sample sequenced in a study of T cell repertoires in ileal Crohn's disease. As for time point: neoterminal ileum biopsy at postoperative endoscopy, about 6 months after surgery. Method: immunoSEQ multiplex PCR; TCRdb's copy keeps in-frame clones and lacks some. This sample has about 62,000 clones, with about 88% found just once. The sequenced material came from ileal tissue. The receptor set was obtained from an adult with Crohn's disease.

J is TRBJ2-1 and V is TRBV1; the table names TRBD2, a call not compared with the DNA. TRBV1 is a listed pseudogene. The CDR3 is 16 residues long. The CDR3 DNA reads TGCACCAGCAGCCGTCCCCTAGCGGGGGGCAACCATGAGCAGTTCTTC. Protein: CTSSRPLAGGNHEQFF.

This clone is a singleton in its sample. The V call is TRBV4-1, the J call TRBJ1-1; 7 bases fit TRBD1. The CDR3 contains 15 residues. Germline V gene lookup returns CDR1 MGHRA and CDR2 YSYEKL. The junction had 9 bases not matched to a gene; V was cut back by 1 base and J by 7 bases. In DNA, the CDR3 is TGCGCCAGCAGCCAAGTTCGAGACAGGGACAATGAAGCTTTCTTT. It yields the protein CASSQVRDRDNEAFF.

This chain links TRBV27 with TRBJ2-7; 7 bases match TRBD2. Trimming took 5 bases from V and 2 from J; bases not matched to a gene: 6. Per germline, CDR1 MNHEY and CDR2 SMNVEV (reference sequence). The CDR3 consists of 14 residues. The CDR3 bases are TGTGCCAGCAGTAGCGGGACCAAGACCTACGAGCAGTACTTC. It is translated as CASSSGTKTYEQYF.

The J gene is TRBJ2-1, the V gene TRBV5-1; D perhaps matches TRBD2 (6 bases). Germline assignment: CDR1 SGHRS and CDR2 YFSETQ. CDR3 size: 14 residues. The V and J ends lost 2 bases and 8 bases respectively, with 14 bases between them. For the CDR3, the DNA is TGCGCCAGCAGCTTAACCCAGGGCGGGGATGAGCAGTTCTTC. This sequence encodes CASSLTQGGDEQFF.

The CDR3: CAISWDRSSYEQYF. CDR3 nucleotide sequence: TGTGCCATCAGCTGGGACAGGAGCTCCTACGAGCAGTACTTC. This chain connects TRBV10-3 to TRBJ2-7; TRBD1 agrees at 8 bases. CDR3 length: 14 amino acids. Looked up from germline, CDR1 is ENHRY and CDR2 is SYGVKD. Losses at the gene ends were 6 bases for V and 0 bases for J; bases not matched to a gene: 4.